This TCR beta chain was captured by sequencing in a study of molecular identifiers for immune sequencing clone quantification. V was pared by 4 bases and J by 6 bases, with 16 bases between. CDR1 and CDR2 from the germline V gene are SGDLS and YYNGEE. The CDR3 has 14 residues. Using its own MiXCR run on the PCR reads, TCRdb lists one record per CDR3 protein. The table includes some 40,000 distinct CDR3 sequences, about 18% detected once. The TCR originated in a human donor in good health. Some libraries in this study had Jurkat cell RNA spiked in. V is TRBV9 and J is TRBJ1-1; D is possibly TRBD1 (6 bases). Sequenced input: naive CD8+ T cells from blood, with Jurkat cell RNA spiked in. Regarding subset: FACS-sorted CD8+CD4-CCR7+CD45RA+ naive T cells. Here the CDR3 reads CASSPQGPAPEAFF. The CDR3 DNA reads TGTGCCAGCAGCCCCCAGGGGCCGGCCCCTGAAGCTTTCTTT.